The 11 T cell receptor beta chains reported below all come from one sample, sequenced in a study of blood T cell repertoires in COVID-19 (dated by TCRdb to 2018 to 2020). Libraries were constructed by the immunoSEQ multiplex PCR assay. TCRdb provides this immuneACCESS table in a form limited to in-frame rearrangements. Some clones are lacking; in checked studies, under half of them reflect an unresolved V gene, and why the rest are absent is not known. The sample table lists 150,000 to 200,000 clones, about 90% of them with a count of one. Roughly 21% of the sample comes from the top ten. Sequenced sample: peripheral blood. The receptors come from a man aged 55 to 70 with active or convalescent COVID-19.

The chain carries TRBV11-2 and TRBJ1-1; no clear D gene. Trimming shortened V by 1 base and J by 5 bases, and 8 bases separated the two germline ends. Germline CDR1 reads SGHAT; CDR2 reads FQNNGV. The CDR3 is 13 amino acids. CDR3 loop: CASSLVGWTEAFF. The DNA of the CDR3 is TGTGCCAGCAGCTTAGTCGGGTGGACTGAAGCTTTCTTT.

The V gene is TRBV23-1, the J gene TRBJ1-5; 12 positions agree with TRBD1. TRBV23-1 is given ORF status, its function remaining uncertain. This CDR3 comprises 16 residues. Trimming cost V 8 bases and J 3 bases; bases outside gene matches: 8. CDR3 region: CASSTGQGANNQPQHF. CDR3 nucleotides: TGCGCCAGCTCCACGGGACAGGGGGCTAACAATCAGCCCCAGCATTTT.

The chain combines TRBV18 with TRBJ2-1; D is perhaps TRBD2 (5 bases). From germline, CDR1 is KGHSH and CDR2 LQKENI. The CDR3 is made up of 15 amino acids. V lost 3 bases to trimming and J lost 7 bases, with 16 bases between them. This CDR3 reads CASSPIASLVNEQFF. The CDR3 DNA is TGTGCCAGCTCACCCATAGCGAGCCTAGTGAATGAGCAGTTCTTC.

This rearrangement joins TRBV5-1 to TRBJ2-3, with D possibly being TRBD1 (5 bases). The V gene's germline CDR1 is SGHRS and CDR2 YFSETQ. This CDR3 spans 16 amino acids. V gave up 0 bases and J gave up 1 base, with 12 bases separating them. CDR3 region: CASSLDAGFRTDTQYF. DNA of the CDR3: TGCGCCAGCAGCTTGGACGCAGGGTTTCGCACAGATACGCAGTATTTT.

The chain combines TRBV3-1 (or the pseudogene TRBV3-2) with TRBJ2-2; TRBD1 aligns across 8 bases. Germline CDR1 is LGHDT and CDR2 is YNNKEL (reference sequence). This CDR3 comprises 13 residues. Germline trimming cut 9 bases from V and 5 bases from J; bases unmatched to any gene: 5. The CDR3 here is CASRTGMTGELFF. The CDR3 DNA reads TGTGCCAGTCGGACAGGGATGACCGGGGAGCTGTTTTTT.

The chain links TRBV6-4 to TRBJ2-1; 7 bases are shared with TRBD2. Germline assignment: CDR1 MRHNA and CDR2 SNTAGT. CDR3 length: 12 residues. J lost 6 bases, V lost 4 bases, and 0 bases had no gene match. The CDR3 here is CASSAGGNEQFF. The CDR3 DNA is TGTGCCAGCAGTGCGGGGGGCAATGAGCAGTTCTTC.

CDR3: CASSERDRGLKSPSNQPQHF. The CDR3, as DNA: TGTGCCAGCAGTGAACGGGACAGGGGGCTAAAATCCCCCAGCAATCAGCCCCAGCATTTT. J is TRBJ1-5 and V is TRBV6-1; 12 bases line up with TRBD1. CDR1 MNHNS and CDR2 SASEGT come from the germline V gene. The CDR3 spans 20 residues. Trimming at V came to 2 bases and at J to 1 base, leaving 12 bases not matched to a gene.

The CDR3 bases are TGCGCCAGCAGCTTGACAGGGCCACGGGAGACCCAGTACTTC. As protein: CASSLTGPRETQYF. The V gene is TRBV5-1, the J gene TRBJ2-5, with TRBD1 as a possible D gene (6 bases). The germline V and J ends were trimmed by 1 base and 5 bases, with 12 bases remaining between them. The CDR3 sequence is 14 residues long. Per germline, CDR1 SGHRS and CDR2 YFSETQ.

V and J are TRBV5-1 and TRBJ1-2; 9 bases fit TRBD1. The junction had 7 bases not matched to a gene; V was cut back by 1 base and J by 6 bases. Germline CDR1 SGHRS, CDR2 YFSETQ. CDR3 length: 15 amino acids. CDR3 nucleotide sequence: TGCGCCAGCAGCTTGATTCCCGGGACAGGGCATGGCTACACCTTC. Its protein product is CASSLIPGTGHGYTF.

The rearrangement links TRBV2 to TRBJ2-1; 8 nucleotides agree with TRBD1. This CDR3 has 12 amino acids. J gave up 5 bases and V 11 bases, and 5 bases lay outside the gene matches. Germline V gives CDR1 SNHLY, CDR2 FYNNEI. The CDR3 nucleotides read TGTGCCGGACAGGGAATGGACAATGAGCAGTTCTTC. Translation: CAGQGMDNEQFF.

The chain couples TRBV6-5 to TRBJ2-2; D may be TRBD1 (5 bases). The germline gives CDR1 MNHEY, CDR2 SVGAGI. Trimming pared 9 bases from V and 0 bases from J, leaving 8 bases between. The CDR3 has 13 residues. The CDR3: CASLQANTGELFF. The CDR3 DNA reads as TGTGCCAGTTTACAGGCGAACACCGGGGAGCTGTTTTTT.